This TCR beta chain was captured in a study of T cell changes during pregnancy in multiple sclerosis. Germline V lookup: CDR1 GTSNPN, CDR2 SVGIG (reference sequence). This CDR3 is 16 amino acids long. Losses at the gene ends were 4 bases for V and 4 bases for J; bases not matched to a gene: 11. TCRdb's table, derived via immunoSEQ multiplex PCR, lists solely in-frame clones and lacks some. Here the sample spans tens of thousands of clones, just over 90% being singletons. The chain recombines TRBV30 with TRBJ1-1, with 11 bases lining up with TRBD1. The receptor was derived from a female donor with multiple sclerosis, enrolled in a pregnancy study. The sequencing used peripheral blood, collected in the third trimester of pregnancy. CDR3 sequence: CAWTTGTGGWGTEAFF. In DNA form, the CDR3 reads TGTGCCTGGACTACCGGGACAGGGGGTTGGGGCACTGAAGCTTTCTTT.